This T cell receptor (beta chain) emerged from a study of T cell responses to AZD1222 COVID-19 vaccine. Points from the study as a whole: Clonal diversity may have been underestimated in mostly white British donors. There were vaccine-associated CD4 TCRs across spike, dominant at 160-218 and 743-854. Following two doses of AZD1222, Spike-specific TCR breadth and depth rose.

On this clone: Its target is not known.

Using immunoSEQ multiplex PCR, the repertoire was profiled, and TCRdb retains in-frame clones only, with some absent. The sample lists 130,000 or so clones, just over 85% occurring once. Germline CDR1 is KGHSY and CDR2 is FQNENV. This CDR3 has 13 residues. The V and J ends lost 1 base and 2 bases respectively, with 3 bases between them. This TCR was recovered from an adult in good health. Material: peripheral blood, obtained on day 0 of AZD1222 vaccination. The chain has TRBV16 and TRBJ2-1; no definite D call. The CDR3 here is CASSQLPYNEQFF. CDR3 nucleotides: TGTGCCAGCAGCCAATTACCCTACAATGAGCAGTTCTTC.